This TCR beta chain emerged from a study of T cell changes during pregnancy in multiple sclerosis. The assay was immunoSEQ multiplex PCR, and TCRdb's table has in-frame clones only and misses some. The data contain 130,000 or so clones, approximately 93% of them singletons. The CDR3 runs 16 residues. With 4 bases clipped from V and 0 bases from J, the junction kept 5 bases outside the gene matches. Germline-derived CDR1 and CDR2 are SGHRS and YFSETQ. The chain joins TRBV5-1 to TRBJ2-1, with 9 bases identical to TRBD2. The material sequenced was peripheral blood, taken before pregnancy. This sequence was found in a female donor with multiple sclerosis, enrolled in a pregnancy study. DNA of the CDR3: TGCGCCAGCAGCGAGCGGGAGGTACTCTCCTACAATGAGCAGTTCTTC. This translates into CASSEREVLSYNEQFF.